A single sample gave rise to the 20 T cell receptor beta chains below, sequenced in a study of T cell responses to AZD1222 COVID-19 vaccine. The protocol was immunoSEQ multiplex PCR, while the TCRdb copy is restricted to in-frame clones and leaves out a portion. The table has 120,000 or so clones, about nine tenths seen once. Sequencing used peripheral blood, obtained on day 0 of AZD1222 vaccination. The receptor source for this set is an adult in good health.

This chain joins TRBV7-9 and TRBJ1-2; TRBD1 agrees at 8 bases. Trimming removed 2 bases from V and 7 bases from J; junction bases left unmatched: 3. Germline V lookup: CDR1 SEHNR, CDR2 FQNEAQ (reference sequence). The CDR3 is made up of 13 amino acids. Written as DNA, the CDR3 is TGTGCCAGCAGCTTACAGGGGGCTGGTGGCTACACCTTC. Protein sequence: CASSLQGAGGYTF.

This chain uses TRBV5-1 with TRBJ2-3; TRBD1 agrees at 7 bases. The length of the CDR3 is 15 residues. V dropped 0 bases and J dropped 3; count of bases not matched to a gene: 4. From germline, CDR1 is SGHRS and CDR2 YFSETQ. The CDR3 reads CASSLGVQGTDTQYF. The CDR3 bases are TGCGCCAGCAGCTTGGGGGTACAGGGGACAGATACGCAGTATTTT.

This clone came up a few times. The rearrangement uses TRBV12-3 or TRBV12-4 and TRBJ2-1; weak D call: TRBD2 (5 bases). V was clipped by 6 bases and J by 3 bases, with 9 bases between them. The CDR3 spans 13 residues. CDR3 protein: CASSPSSYNEQFF. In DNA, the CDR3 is TGTGCCAGCAGCCCTAGCAGCTACAATGAGCAGTTCTTC.

The CDR3, as DNA: TGTGCCAGCAGCCCGGGGGGTGACTATGGCTACACCTTC. This codes for CASSPGGDYGYTF. This chain joins TRBV3-1 (or the pseudogene TRBV3-2) and TRBJ1-2; D is perhaps TRBD1 (5 bases). Germline CDR1 LGHDT, CDR2 YNNKEL (reference sequence). The CDR3 has 13 amino acids. Trimming took off 4 bases at V and 3 bases at J, with 9 bases between the two ends.

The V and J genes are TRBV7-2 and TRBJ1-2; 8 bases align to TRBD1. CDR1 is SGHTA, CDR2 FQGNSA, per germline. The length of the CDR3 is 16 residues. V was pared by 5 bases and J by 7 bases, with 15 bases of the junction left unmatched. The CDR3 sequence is CASSPTGGTSASGYTF. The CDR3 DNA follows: TGTGCCAGCAGCCCTACAGGGGGGACTAGCGCTTCTGGCTACACCTTC.

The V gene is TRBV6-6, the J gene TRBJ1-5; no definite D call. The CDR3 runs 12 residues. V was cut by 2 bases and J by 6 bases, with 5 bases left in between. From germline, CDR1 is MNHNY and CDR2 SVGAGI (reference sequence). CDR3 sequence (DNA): TGTGCCAGCAGTTACCGGCTTCAGCCCCAGCATTTT. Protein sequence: CASSYRLQPQHF.

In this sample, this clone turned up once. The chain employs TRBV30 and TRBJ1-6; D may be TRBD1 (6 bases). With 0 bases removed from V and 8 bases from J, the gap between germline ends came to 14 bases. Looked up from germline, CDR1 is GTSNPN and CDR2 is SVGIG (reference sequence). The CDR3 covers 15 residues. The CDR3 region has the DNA TGTGCCTGGAGTGTGGGGACATATTTGGATTCACCCCTCCACTTT. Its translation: CAWSVGTYLDSPLHF.

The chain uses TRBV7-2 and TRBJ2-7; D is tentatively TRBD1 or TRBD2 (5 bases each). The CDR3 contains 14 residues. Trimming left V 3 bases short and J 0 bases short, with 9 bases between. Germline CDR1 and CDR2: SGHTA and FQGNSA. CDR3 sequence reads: CASSFGGYSYEQYF. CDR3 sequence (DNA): TGTGCCAGCAGCTTTGGGGGTTACTCCTACGAGCAGTACTTC.

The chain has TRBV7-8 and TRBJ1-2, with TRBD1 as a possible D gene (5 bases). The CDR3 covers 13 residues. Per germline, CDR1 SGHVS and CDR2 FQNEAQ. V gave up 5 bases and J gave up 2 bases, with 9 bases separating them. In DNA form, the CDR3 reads TGTGCCAGCAGCATGACAGCCAACTATGGCTACACCTTC. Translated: CASSMTANYGYTF.

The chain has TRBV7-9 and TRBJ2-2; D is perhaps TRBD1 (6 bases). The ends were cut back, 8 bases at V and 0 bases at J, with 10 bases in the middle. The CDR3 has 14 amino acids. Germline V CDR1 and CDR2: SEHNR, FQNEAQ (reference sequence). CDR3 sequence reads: CASRDNTNTGELFF. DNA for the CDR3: TGTGCCAGCCGGGACAACACGAACACCGGGGAGCTGTTTTTT. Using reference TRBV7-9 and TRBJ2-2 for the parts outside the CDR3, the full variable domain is DTGVSQNPRHKITKRGQNVTFRCDPISEHNRLYWYRQTLGQGPEFLTYFQNEAQLEKSRLLSDRFSAERPKGSFSTLEIQRTEQGDSAMYLCASRDNTNTGELFFGEGSRLTVL.

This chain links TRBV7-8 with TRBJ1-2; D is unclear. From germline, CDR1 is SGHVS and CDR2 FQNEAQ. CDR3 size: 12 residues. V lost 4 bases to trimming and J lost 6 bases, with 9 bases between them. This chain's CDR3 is CASSWEWNGYTF. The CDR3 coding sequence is TGTGCCAGCAGCTGGGAGTGGAATGGCTACACCTTC.

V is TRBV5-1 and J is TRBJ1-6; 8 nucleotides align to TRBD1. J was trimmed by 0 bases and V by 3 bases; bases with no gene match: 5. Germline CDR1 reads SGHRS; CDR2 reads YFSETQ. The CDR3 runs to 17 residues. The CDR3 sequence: CASSWADRASYNSPLHF. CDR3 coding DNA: TGCGCCAGCAGCTGGGCGGACAGGGCCTCCTATAATTCACCCCTCCACTTT.

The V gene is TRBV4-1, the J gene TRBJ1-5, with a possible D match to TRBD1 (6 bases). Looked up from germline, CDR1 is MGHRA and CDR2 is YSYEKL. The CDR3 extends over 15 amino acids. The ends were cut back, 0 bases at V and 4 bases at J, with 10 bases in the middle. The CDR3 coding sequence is TGCGCCAGCAGCCAAGATATAACAGGGAATCAGCCCCAGCATTTT. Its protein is CASSQDITGNQPQHF.

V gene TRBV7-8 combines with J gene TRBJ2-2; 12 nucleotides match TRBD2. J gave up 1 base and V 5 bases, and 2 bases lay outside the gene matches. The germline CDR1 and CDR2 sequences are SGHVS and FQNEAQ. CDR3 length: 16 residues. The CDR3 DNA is TGTGCCAGCAGCCCACTAGCGGGGGGGAACACCGGGGAGCTGTTTTTT. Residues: CASSPLAGGNTGELFF.

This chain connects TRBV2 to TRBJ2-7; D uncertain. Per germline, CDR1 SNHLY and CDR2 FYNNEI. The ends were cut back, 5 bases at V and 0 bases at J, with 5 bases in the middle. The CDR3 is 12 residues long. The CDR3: CASSTVSYEQYF. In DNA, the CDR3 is TGTGCCAGCAGTACGGTCTCCTACGAGCAGTACTTC.

CDR3 nucleotide sequence: TGTGCCAGCAGAAAGACAGGGTCAAACACTGAAGCTTTCTTT. Its protein is CASRKTGSNTEAFF. V usage is TRBV6-5 and J usage is TRBJ1-1; 7 bases map to TRBD1. Looked up from germline, CDR1 is MNHEY and CDR2 is SVGAGI. CDR3 size: 14 residues. Germline trimming cut 6 bases from V and 2 bases from J; bases unmatched to any gene: 6.

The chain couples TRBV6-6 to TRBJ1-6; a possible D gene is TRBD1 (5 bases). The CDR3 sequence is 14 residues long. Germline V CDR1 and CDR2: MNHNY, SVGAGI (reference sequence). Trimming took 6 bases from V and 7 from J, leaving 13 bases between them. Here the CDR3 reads CASSLTGGNSPLHF. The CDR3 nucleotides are TGTGCCAGCAGCCTCACAGGCGGAAATTCACCCCTCCACTTT.

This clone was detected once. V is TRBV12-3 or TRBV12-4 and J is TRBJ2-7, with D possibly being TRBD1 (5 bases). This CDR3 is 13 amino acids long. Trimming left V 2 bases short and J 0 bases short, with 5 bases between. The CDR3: CASSLQGSYEQYF. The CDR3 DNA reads TGTGCCAGCAGTTTACAGGGCTCCTACGAGCAGTACTTC.

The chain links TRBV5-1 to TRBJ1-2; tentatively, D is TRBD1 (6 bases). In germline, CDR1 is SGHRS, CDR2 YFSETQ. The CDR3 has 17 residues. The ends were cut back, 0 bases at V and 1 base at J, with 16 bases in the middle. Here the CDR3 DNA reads TGCGCCAGCAGCTTGGGACAGGTGATGGGCATTAACTATGGCTACACCTTC. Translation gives CASSLGQVMGINYGYTF. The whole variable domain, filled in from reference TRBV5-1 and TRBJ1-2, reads KAGVTQTPRYLIKTRGQQVTLSCSPISGHRSVSWYQQTPGQGLQFLFEYFSETQRNKGNFPGRFSGRQFSNSRSEMNVSTLELGDSALYLCASSLGQVMGINYGYTFGSGTRLTVV.

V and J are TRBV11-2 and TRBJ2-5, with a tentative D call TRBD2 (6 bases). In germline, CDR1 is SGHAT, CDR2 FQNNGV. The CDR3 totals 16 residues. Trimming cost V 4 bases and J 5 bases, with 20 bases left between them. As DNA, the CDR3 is TGTGCCAGCAGCTCCCCTGGGGCGGGGTTCCGGGAGACCCAGTACTTC. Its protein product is CASSSPGAGFRETQYF. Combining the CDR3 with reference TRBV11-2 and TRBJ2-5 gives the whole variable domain EAGVAQSPRYKIIEKRQSVAFWCNPISGHATLYWYQQILGQGPKLLIQFQNNGVVDDSQLPKDRFSAERLKGVDSTLKIQPAKLEDSAVYLCASSSPGAGFRETQYFGPGTRLLVL.